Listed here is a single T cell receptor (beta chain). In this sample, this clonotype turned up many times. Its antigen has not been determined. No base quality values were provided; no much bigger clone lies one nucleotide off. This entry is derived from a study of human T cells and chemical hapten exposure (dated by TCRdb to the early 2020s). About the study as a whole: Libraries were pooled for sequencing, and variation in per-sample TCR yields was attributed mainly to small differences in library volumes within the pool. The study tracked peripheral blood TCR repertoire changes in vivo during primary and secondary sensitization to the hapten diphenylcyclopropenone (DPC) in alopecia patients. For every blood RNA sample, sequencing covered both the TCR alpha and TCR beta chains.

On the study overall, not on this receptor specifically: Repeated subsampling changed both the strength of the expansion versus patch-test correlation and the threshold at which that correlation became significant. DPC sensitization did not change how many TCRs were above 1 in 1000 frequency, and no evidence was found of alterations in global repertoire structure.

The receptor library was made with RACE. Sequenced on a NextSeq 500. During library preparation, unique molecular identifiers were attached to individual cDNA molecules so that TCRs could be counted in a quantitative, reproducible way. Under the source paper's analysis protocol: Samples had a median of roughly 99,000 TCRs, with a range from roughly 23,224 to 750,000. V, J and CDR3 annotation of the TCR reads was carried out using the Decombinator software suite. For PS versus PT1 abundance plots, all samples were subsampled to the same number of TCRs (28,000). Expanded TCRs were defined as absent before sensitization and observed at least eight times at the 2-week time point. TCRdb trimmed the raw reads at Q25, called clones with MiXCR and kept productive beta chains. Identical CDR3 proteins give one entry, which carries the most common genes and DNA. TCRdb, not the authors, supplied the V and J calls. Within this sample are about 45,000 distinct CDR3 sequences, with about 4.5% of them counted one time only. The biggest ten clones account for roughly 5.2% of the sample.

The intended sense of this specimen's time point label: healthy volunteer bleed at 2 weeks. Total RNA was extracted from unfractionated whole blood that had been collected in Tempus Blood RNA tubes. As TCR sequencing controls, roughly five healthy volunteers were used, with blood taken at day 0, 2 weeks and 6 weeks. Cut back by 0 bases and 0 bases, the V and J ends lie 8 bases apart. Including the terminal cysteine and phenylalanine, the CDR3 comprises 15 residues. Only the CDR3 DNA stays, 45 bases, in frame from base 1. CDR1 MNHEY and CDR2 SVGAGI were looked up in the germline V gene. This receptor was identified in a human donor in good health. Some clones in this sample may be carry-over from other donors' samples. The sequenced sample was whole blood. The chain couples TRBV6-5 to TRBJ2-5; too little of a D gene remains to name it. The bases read TGTGCCAGCAGTTACTCTAGGGCTTACCAAGAGACCCAGTACTTC. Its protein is CASSYSRAYQETQYF.